The sequence of this T cell receptor beta chain was determined in a study of control samples from healthy donors and cancer patients. Profiled with immunoSEQ multiplex PCR; TCRdb holds only in-frame clones, not every one. The profile covers 45,000 to 60,000 clones, with approximately 94% appearing a single time and roughly 0.8% taken by the ten largest. Germline values: CDR1 GTSNPN, CDR2 SVGIG (reference sequence). This CDR3 has 11 residues. V was cut by 3 bases and J by 8 bases, with 10 bases left in between. Specimen: PBMCs. The sequence came from a man aged 25 to 40 with colorectal cancer. The rearrangement links TRBV30 to TRBJ1-2; the D gene is possibly TRBD1 (6 bases). CDR3 loop: CAWRGTIGYTF. The CDR3, as DNA: TGTGCCTGGAGGGGGACAATCGGCTACACCTTC. The full variable domain, rest sourced from reference TRBV30 and TRBJ1-2, is SQTIHQWPATLVQPVGSPLSLECTVEGTSNPNLYWYRQAAGRGLQLLFYSVGIGQISSEVPQNLSASRPQDRQFILSSKKLLLSDSGFYLCAWRGTIGYTFGSGTRLTVV.